Below are 6 T cell receptor beta chains sequenced from a single sample in a study of cytomegalovirus exposure and HLA in healthy donors listed by TCRdb under 2017. The library was generated by the immunoSEQ multiplex PCR assay. TCRdb mirrors the immuneACCESS table, restricted to in-frame sequences. Some clones are absent from its copies; in checked studies, under half trace to an unresolved V gene, and the reason for the others is unknown. The sample table contains 150,000 to 170,000 clones; only one count was recorded for approximately 86% of them. The top ten clonotypes cover roughly 2.1% of the sample. Material: PBMCs. These receptors were obtained from a human donor in good health.

The chain employs TRBV15 and TRBJ1-3; D remains ambiguous. Per the germline V gene, CDR1 is LNHNV and CDR2 is YYDKDF (reference sequence). The CDR3 covers 15 residues. The V end was cut by 5 bases, the J end by 0 bases, with 11 bases between. The chain's CDR3 is CATSQDRHSGNTIYF. The CDR3 DNA reads TGTGCCACCAGCCAAGACCGACACTCTGGAAACACCATATATTTT.

The chain couples TRBV6-4 to TRBJ2-3; D gene uncertain. The V end was cut by 3 bases, the J end by 2 bases, with 6 bases between. The CDR3 covers 13 residues. Germline CDR1 reads MRHNA; CDR2 reads SNTAGT. CDR3 in DNA: TGTGCCAGCAGTGAACAGCACACAGATACGCAGTATTTT. Protein sequence: CASSEQHTDTQYF.

The chain has TRBV9 and TRBJ2-3; TRBD1 agrees at 9 bases. The CDR3 runs 18 residues. V was pared by 0 bases and J by 2 bases, with 10 bases of the junction left unmatched. The germline V gene encodes CDR1 SGDLS and CDR2 YYNGEE. The CDR3 nucleotides read TGTGCCAGCAGCGTAGCTACGTCGACAGGGGGGGCCACAGATACGCAGTATTTT. As protein: CASSVATSTGGATDTQYF.

The chain employs TRBV5-4 and TRBJ1-3; D call uncertain. Germline values: CDR1 SGHNT, CDR2 YYREEE (reference sequence). V dropped 0 bases and J dropped 0 bases, with 7 bases sitting between them. CDR3 size: 15 residues. The CDR3 loop is CASSLGRLSGNTIYF. The CDR3 coding sequence is TGTGCCAGCAGCTTGGGTCGTCTCTCTGGAAACACCATATATTTT.

The chain combines TRBV27 with TRBJ1-5; perhaps TRBD1 as D (5 bases). V was trimmed by 3 bases and J by 0 bases, leaving 9 bases between them. Germline CDR1 reads MNHEY; CDR2 reads SMNVEV (reference sequence). This CDR3 spans 15 amino acids. The CDR3 is CASSFIRVSNQPQHF. In DNA, the CDR3 is TGTGCCAGCAGTTTCATCAGGGTTAGCAATCAGCCCCAGCATTTT.

This clone was observed once. This chain joins TRBV19 and TRBJ2-3; D may be TRBD1 (5 bases). This CDR3 contains 14 residues. V lost 6 bases, J lost 2 bases, and 12 bases lay in between. Germline V gene lookup returns CDR1 LNHDA and CDR2 SQIVND (reference sequence). Written as DNA, the CDR3 is TGTGCCAGTAGATCAGGGCAGCTCACAGATACGCAGTATTTT. Translated, it gives CASRSGQLTDTQYF.